The 15 T cell receptor beta chains given below trace back to one sample, sequenced in a study of cytomegalovirus exposure and HLA in healthy donors. PCR primers comprised 60 Vbeta and 13 Jbeta primers. TCRdb keeps only in-frame clones here, not all; method: immunoSEQ multiplex PCR. This table has about 140,000 clones, over 75% appearing once. Sequenced material: PBMCs. The source of these receptors is a man aged 45-65 years in good health and CMV-seronegative.

The V gene is TRBV11-1, the J gene TRBJ2-1, with 10 nucleotides matching TRBD2. V was clipped by 5 bases and J by 4 bases; unmatched bases: 8. Germline V gene lookup returns CDR1 SGHAT and CDR2 FQDESV (reference sequence). There are 16 residues in the CDR3. This CDR3 is CASSVSGLAKYNEQFF. CDR3 DNA: TGTGCCAGCAGCGTCTCGGGACTAGCGAAGTACAATGAGCAGTTCTTC.

The gene calls are TRBV5-1 and TRBJ2-7, with TRBD1 identical over 7 bases. The CDR3 consists of 13 residues. V shed 0 bases and J 6 bases; nucleotides not matched to a gene: 3. Germline CDR1 and CDR2: SGHRS and YFSETQ. The CDR3 bases are TGCGCCAGCAGCTTGGAAGGGGGCGGCGAGCAGTACTTC. Protein product: CASSLEGGGEQYF.

V usage is TRBV18 and J usage is TRBJ1-2; 9 bases match TRBD1. The CDR3 loop spans 13 amino acids. V lost 6 bases, J lost 8 bases, and 7 bases stayed unmatched. Germline V gene lookup returns CDR1 KGHSH and CDR2 LQKENI. The DNA of the CDR3 is TGTGCCAGCTCTCCGGACAGGGGCGACGGCTACACCTTC. Its protein product is CASSPDRGDGYTF.

This rearrangement joins TRBV18 to TRBJ1-1, with 7 bases aligning to TRBD1. Germline V CDR1 and CDR2: KGHSH, LQKENI. The CDR3 has 16 amino acids. Trimming took 6 bases from V and 0 from J; bases not matched to a gene: 10. CDR3 protein: CASSPFRTGLNTEAFF. CDR3 nucleotide sequence: TGTGCCAGCTCGCCTTTTCGGACAGGATTGAACACTGAAGCTTTCTTT. Drawing the rest from reference TRBV18 and TRBJ1-1, the complete variable domain is NAGVMQNPRHLVRRRGQEARLRCSPMKGHSHVYWYRQLPEEGLKFMVYLQKENIIDESGMPKERFSAEFPKEGPSILRIQQVVRGDSAAYFCASSPFRTGLNTEAFFGQGTRLTVV.

The chain links TRBV28 to TRBJ2-6, with a possible D match to TRBD2 (6 bases). The CDR3 contains 15 residues. Germline CDR1 and CDR2: MDHEN and SYDVKM. Trimming stripped 5 bases from V and 2 bases from J, with 10 bases between. This CDR3 reads CASSPPGAGANVLTF. The CDR3 bases are TGTGCCAGCAGTCCCCCGGGGGCTGGGGCCAACGTCCTGACTTTC. Full variable domain (remainder filled in from reference TRBV28 and TRBJ2-6): DVKVTQSSRYLVKRTGEKVFLECVQDMDHENMFWYRQDPGLGLRLIYFSYDVKMKEKGDIPEGYSVSREKKERFSLILESASTNQTSMYLCASSPPGAGANVLTFGAGSRLTVL.

The chain links TRBV19 to TRBJ2-5; the D gene is possibly TRBD1 (5 bases). The V gene lost 6 bases and the J gene lost 4 bases, with 12 bases spanning the gap. CDR1 is LNHDA, CDR2 SQIVND, per germline (reference sequence). CDR3 length equals 13 residues. Here the CDR3 DNA reads TGTGCCAGTAGCTCAGGGCATAGAGAGACCCAGTACTTC. This codes for CASSSGHRETQYF.

This chain connects TRBV5-1 to TRBJ2-2, with 15 bases identical to TRBD2. After removal of 3 bases from V and 2 bases from J, the junction contained 5 bases not matched to a gene. In germline, CDR1 is SGHRS, CDR2 YFSETQ. The CDR3 has 18 amino acids. The CDR3 DNA reads as TGCGCCAGCAGCTCAAGGACTAGCGGGAGGGGTAACACCGGGGAGCTGTTTTTT. Translation: CASSSRTSGRGNTGELFF. The full variable domain, rest sourced from reference TRBV5-1 and TRBJ2-2, is KAGVTQTPRYLIKTRGQQVTLSCSPISGHRSVSWYQQTPGQGLQFLFEYFSETQRNKGNFPGRFSGRQFSNSRSEMNVSTLELGDSALYLCASSSRTSGRGNTGELFFGEGSRLTVL.

V and J are TRBV30 and TRBJ1-3; no clear D gene. Germline CDR1 reads GTSNPN; CDR2 reads SVGIG (reference sequence). The CDR3 extends over 14 amino acids. Trimming pared 3 bases from V and 0 bases from J, leaving 9 bases between. The CDR3: CAWRGLGSGNTIYF. CDR3 in DNA: TGTGCCTGGAGGGGCTTGGGCTCTGGAAACACCATATATTTT. The variable domain in full, with the rest retrieved from reference TRBV30 and TRBJ1-3, is SQTIHQWPATLVQPVGSPLSLECTVEGTSNPNLYWYRQAAGRGLQLLFYSVGIGQISSEVPQNLSASRPQDRQFILSSKKLLLSDSGFYLCAWRGLGSGNTIYFGEGSWLTVV.

The chain links TRBV9 to TRBJ1-6; D is unresolved. V dropped 0 bases and J dropped 7 bases, with 11 bases sitting between them. Germline-derived CDR1 and CDR2 are SGDLS and YYNGEE. This CDR3 spans 15 amino acids. In nucleotides, the CDR3 is TGTGCCAGCAGCGTAGGCGGAGGGAGGAATTCACCCCTCCACTTT. It codes for CASSVGGGRNSPLHF.

The chain employs TRBV5-6 and TRBJ1-1; no clear D gene. The CDR3 is 15 amino acids. The germline gives CDR1 SGHDT, CDR2 YYEEEE. Trimming shortened V by 4 bases and J by 0 bases, and 13 bases separated the two germline ends. The CDR3: CASSRPSRLNTEAFF. In DNA form, the CDR3 reads TGTGCCAGCAGCCGTCCAAGTAGATTGAACACTGAAGCTTTCTTT.

The V call is TRBV7-3, the J call TRBJ2-3; D is unresolved. The CDR3 runs 15 residues. V was pared by 0 bases and J by 2 bases, with 9 bases between. Looked up from germline, CDR1 is SGHTA and CDR2 is FQGTGA. CDR3 sequence reads: CASSLTSLTTDTQYF. The CDR3 DNA sequence: TGTGCCAGCAGCTTAACGTCCCTAACCACAGATACGCAGTATTTT.

The V gene is TRBV28, the J gene TRBJ1-5; D call uncertain. The CDR3 spans 15 residues. Germline CDR1 reads MDHEN; CDR2 reads SYDVKM. Trimming pared 7 bases from V and 2 bases from J, leaving 15 bases between. Written as DNA, the CDR3 is TGTGCCAGCAAATCAGGAGCCGGGGGCAATCAGCCCCAGCATTTT. Translated: CASKSGAGGNQPQHF.

V gene TRBV14 combines with J gene TRBJ2-5; no firm D call. This CDR3 region has 14 residues. Germline assignment: CDR1 SGHDN and CDR2 FVKESK. Trimming shortened V by 3 bases and J by 4 bases, and 12 bases separated the two germline ends. The CDR3 DNA follows: TGTGCCAGCAGCCAGGGCCAGCTCATAGAGACCCAGTACTTC. Its protein product is CASSQGQLIETQYF.

This chain's CDR3 is CASSSTAIYGYTF. The CDR3, as DNA: TGTGCCAGCAGTTCGACAGCTATCTATGGCTACACCTTC. This chain joins TRBV6-5 and TRBJ1-2; TRBD1 is a possible D gene (5 bases). The length of the CDR3 is 13 residues. Per germline, CDR1 MNHEY and CDR2 SVGAGI. V lost 4 bases to trimming and J lost 4 bases, with 10 bases between them.

The chain links TRBV18 to TRBJ2-7; D is uncertain. Germline V gene lookup returns CDR1 KGHSH and CDR2 LQKENI. The CDR3 has 13 amino acids. V was shortened by 3 bases and J by 7 bases, with 13 bases between the two germline ends. Here the CDR3 reads CASSPAGSWEQYF. Here the CDR3 DNA reads TGTGCCAGCTCACCGGCAGGTAGTTGGGAGCAGTACTTC.